This T cell receptor beta chain was recovered during a study of shared clonotypes between healthy human individuals. The study's findings and limits: Depth of sequencing was expected to influence donor clonotype sharing.

The germline CDR1 and CDR2 sequences are MDHEN and SYDVKM. The CDR3 contains 15 residues. V was clipped by 4 bases and J by 7 bases, with 17 bases between them. Profiled with immunoSEQ multiplex PCR; TCRdb holds only in-frame clones, not every one. The sample shows under 650,000 clones, 90% to 96% of them seen only once. Notes on this clone: Its antigen is currently unknown.

This sequence originates from a woman younger than 45 in good health. The specimen was naive CD4+ T cells sorted from blood. Subset in this sample: CD45RA+ positively selected. The chain uses TRBV28 and TRBJ1-5, with D possibly TRBD1 on 5 matching bases. The CDR3 here is CASSSGGNRGQPQHF. For the CDR3, the DNA is TGTGCCAGCAGTTCCGGGGGGAATAGGGGCCAGCCCCAGCATTTT.